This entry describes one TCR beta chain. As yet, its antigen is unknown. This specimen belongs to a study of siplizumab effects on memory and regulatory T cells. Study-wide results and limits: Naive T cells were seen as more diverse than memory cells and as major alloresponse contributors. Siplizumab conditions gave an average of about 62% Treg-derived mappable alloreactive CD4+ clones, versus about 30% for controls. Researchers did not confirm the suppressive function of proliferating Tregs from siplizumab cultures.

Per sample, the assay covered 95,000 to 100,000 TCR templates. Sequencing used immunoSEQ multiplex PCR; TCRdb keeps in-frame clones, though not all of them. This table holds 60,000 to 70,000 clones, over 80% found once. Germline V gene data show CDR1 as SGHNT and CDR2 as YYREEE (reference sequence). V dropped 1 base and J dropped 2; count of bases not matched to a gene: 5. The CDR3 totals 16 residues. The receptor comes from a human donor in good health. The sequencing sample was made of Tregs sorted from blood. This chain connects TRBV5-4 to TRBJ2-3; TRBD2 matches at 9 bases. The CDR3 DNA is TGTGCCAGCAGCTTGAAAGGCGGGAGGGCCACAGATACGCAGTATTTT. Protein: CASSLKGGRATDTQYF. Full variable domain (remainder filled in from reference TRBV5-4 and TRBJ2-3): ETGVTQSPTHLIKTRGQQVTLRCSSQSGHNTVSWYQQALGQGPQFIFQYYREEENGRGNFPPRFSGLQFPNYSSELNVNALELDDSALYLCASSLKGGRATDTQYFGPGTRLTVL.